This T cell receptor (beta chain) came from a study of PD-1 blockade in classical Hodgkin lymphoma. Time point reported: newly diagnosed, previously untreated cHL patient sample. PBMCs from untreated, newly diagnosed classical Hodgkin lymphoma were comparison samples. This CDR3 is 19 amino acids long. Germline lookup yields CDR1 MGHRA and CDR2 YSYEKL. The J segment lost 5 bases and the V segment lost 1 base, leaving 17 bases of the junction unmatched. Produced via immunoSEQ multiplex PCR; TCRdb's table is partial and in-frame only. The sample records about 33,000 clones, 94% being singletons. Notes on the study in general: What caused the repertoire differences, perhaps disease activity or prior therapy, remains undefined. Newly diagnosed patients had baseline TCR diversity that was reportedly lower than that of healthy donors.

With respect to this clone: Its antigen remains unidentified.

The rearrangement uses TRBV4-1 and TRBJ1-1; 9 bases are a match to TRBD1. The TCR originated in a human donor with classical Hodgkin lymphoma. Material: peripheral blood mononuclear cells (PBMCs). As DNA, the CDR3 is TGCGCCAGCAGCCAAGTACTAATTGGGACAGGGAAACCGAGGACTGAAGCTTTCTTT. Translated, it gives CASSQVLIGTGKPRTEAFF.